This entry is about one T cell receptor beta chain. Its antigen has not been determined. There are no base qualities to consult, and no much larger clone falls within one base. TCRbeta CDR3 regions were amplified from genomic DNA using the immunoSEQ Assay, a bias-controlled multiplex PCR. Concerning the study's data processing: The number of nucleated cells in each sample was estimated by amplification of reference gene primers within the assay. To quantify the absolute abundance of each unique TCRbeta CDR3 rearrangement, sequence reads were collapsed and filtered. For each sample, productive Simpson clonality was calculated as the square root of Simpson's diversity index over productive rearrangements. Imported from immuneACCESS, the table was reduced by TCRdb to in-frame sequences with V and J called. These copies leave out some clones; in studies compared against another copy, an unresolved V gene accounts for under half, and the cause of the remainder is not known. For V, J and clone size, that table is used; D and trimming come from the DNA. In all, the sample holds about 110,000 clones, and 87% of those were seen once. Roughly 4.9% of the sample rests with the top ten.

The data were obtained in a study of blood T cell repertoires in COVID-19 (TCRdb year 2020). For context, the study as a whole: Samples covering the acute and convalescent phases of COVID-19 were provided by collaborators in the United States, Italy and Spain. The repertoires were released in a freely available public database intended as a resource for research on the immune response to SARS-CoV-2. Where available, HLA class I and class II types were taken from metadata supplied by the sample provider and were not determined by assay-based typing. The sample metadata nearly always contained a de-identified subject ID, COVID-19 status, age in years and sex. The prospective study material was composed of cDNA or gDNA derived from T cells, B-cell-depleted T cells, or PBMCs. Subjects who had been exposed to COVID-19, were actively infected with it, or had recovered from it provided the deeply sampled blood TCRbeta repertoires that made up the dataset. The samples were drawn from two sources: the first 160 participants of the ongoing ImmuneRACE study, and over 1,000 subjects contributed by 6 global collaborators.

Whole blood was collected in K2EDTA tubes by collaborating institutions according to the institutions' own protocols. For TCRbeta analysis, collaborator samples were shipped as frozen whole blood, as isolated PBMCs, or as DNA extracted from either sample type. The junction shows trimming of 2 bases on V and 3 bases on J, plus 11 bases between the germline ends. As encoded in the germline V gene (reference sequence), CDR1 is MNHEY while CDR2 is SMNVEV. The CDR3 has 14 amino acids, counting the end cysteine and phenylalanine. The only DNA kept is the CDR3, 42 bases in frame from the first base. What the authors observed across the whole study: How much clinical and demographic metadata was included differed by source and by participant, and the metadata was provided uncurated.

The chain joins TRBV27 to TRBJ2-7; a tentative D match to TRBD1 spans 6 bases. The TCR was taken from a human donor in a cohort sampled during active COVID-19. Sequenced: peripheral blood. The CDR3 protein: CASSLVQGHYEQYF. The DNA sequence reads TGTGCCAGCAGTTTAGTACAGGGCCACTACGAGCAGTACTTC.